Here is one T cell receptor beta chain with its context. Its antigen remains unidentified. Base qualities are not recorded, but no much larger clone differs from it by a single base. The cohort was made up of roughly 670 healthy bone marrow donors. At the time of sampling, every cohort member was nominally healthy, though immune exposures that went unrecorded were likely present. The donor was CMV seronegative and belonged to the group of 380 or so seronegative cohort members. Every donor gave a peripheral blood sample, and the peripheral blood mononuclear cells from that sample were used for TCR beta sequencing. Genomic DNA was extracted from the blood cell samples with the Qiagen DNeasy Blood Extraction Kit. Counted from cysteine to phenylalanine, this CDR3 has 17 amino acids. The sequence is cut down to CDR3 DNA, 51 bases in frame from base 1. CDR1 and CDR2 are drawn from the germline V gene (reference sequence): LNHDA, SQIVND. Trimming accounts for 3 bases at V and 0 bases at J, while the number of junction bases matched to no gene is 9.

This specimen comes from a study of cytomegalovirus exposure and HLA in healthy donors (dated by TCRdb to the late 2010s). For context, the study as a whole: An earlier analysis of approximately 550 of the donors reported roughly 300 Gb of sequence data and some 100 million unique TCR beta sequences from 150 million to 200 million T cells. An early release that covered several hundred HLA-typed donors contained around 300 gigabases of sequencing data and about 93 million unique TCR sequences. The genetic ancestry cluster associated with self-reported Caucasian donors included roughly 84% of the 398 genotyped donors. The aim of the study was to test whether cataloging public T cell receptors could identify signatures of past pathogen exposure. The study profiled the T cell repertoires of about 640 subjects by immunosequencing and related them to cytomegalovirus serostatus. In addition to the first cohort of around 670 subjects, a separate validation cohort of 120 different subjects was used. High-throughput TCR immunosequencing, statistical association of individual TCRs with disease status, and machine learning were combined to predict cytomegalovirus infection status. In a later analysis, previously published TCR beta repertoires from some 640 donors were re-analyzed and high-resolution HLA genotyping was added so that TCR occurrence patterns could be studied. In the later analysis, no new phenotypic data were used to find candidate immune exposures; instead, reliance was placed on TCR beta sequences and their occurrence across donors. To decide whether each TCR beta V gene segment behaved as functional or pseudogenic, an earlier analysis of 587 of the donors relied on high-throughput TCR beta sequencing. Donor age, sex, ethnicity and CMV serostatus were compiled alongside the repertoire data. A later genetic analysis took genome-wide SNP genotypes for about 55% of the 666 donors and used that subset as a discovery cohort. Every repertoire in the discovery cohort had been generated on one and the same sequencing platform. Class I and class II HLA loci were covered by the typing at four-digit resolution. The number of typed donors differed by locus: 629-630 for A, B, C, DRB1 and DQB1; 522 for DQA1; fewer than 610 for DPA1; and about 450 for DPB1. Roughly 5 DR-DQ haplotypes were handled as single units for association and clustering because linkage in the cohort was strong. On average, around 230,000 unique TCR beta nucleotide sequences were sequenced per donor among fewer than 500 genotyped donors of the cohort, with around 19% of those sequences being non-productive. Paper-wide results and their limitations: In an earlier analysis of approximately 590 of the donors, most TCR beta V segments appeared in productive rearrangements about 90% or about 30% of the time, broadly matching IMGT annotations. A further reported finding was that TCR beta sequences accurately predicted the HLA-A and HLA-B alleles for most subjects in the first cohort. Some IMGT-functional V segments, including TRBV6-2 and TRBV6-3, could not be distinguished by the 87-base-pair reads and were therefore excluded. It was suggested by the authors that the approach could potentially be generalized to other disease states and immunological phenotypes. Compared with the approximately 700-donor mean, donors in an Asian-associated ancestry cluster had fewer N-insertions in productive TCRs, according to a later genetic analysis. When HLA alleles, especially DR and DQ, strongly co-occurred, attributing TCR associations to individual alleles was difficult. Because HLA typing was missing for some donors at each locus, association tests included only the typed subset. A later genetic analysis associated a missense DCLRE1C variant with V-gene and J-gene trimming of TCR beta chains, and an independent cohort replicated the association. A later analysis found that TCR association rates varied across HLA loci, with DRB1 alleles showing the most associated TCRs and HLA-C alleles the fewest. Linkage disequilibrium might explain the correlated functional status among segregating V segments, but an unknown experimental factor could not be ruled out. CMV serostatus was the only immune exposure information available for the cohort. Because counts were too low, roughly 17 rarely observed V segments, including chromosome 9 orphons, were left out of the earlier analysis of 500 to 650 of the donors. A later analysis associated 16,951 TCR beta sequences with specific HLA alleles at a false discovery rate of 0.05. A later analysis reported that several top co-occurrence clusters appeared linked to parvovirus B19, influenza, CMV and Epstein-Barr virus. In both the original and validation cohorts, the classifier was reported to diagnose cytomegalovirus status with high specificity and sensitivity. According to a later analysis, most CMV-associated TCR beta chains appeared to be HLA-restricted, and the HLA associations seemed to be driven largely by CMV exposure. A cluster of highly shared sequence variants was judged likely to represent a technical artifact of the sequencing pipeline. A total of 150 or so TCR beta chains were listed by the study as associated with cytomegalovirus. This cohort had only TCR beta chains sequenced, and the lack of alpha or paired-chain data limited which features could be detected. In a later analysis, HLA-associated TCR beta chains were found to be more clonally expanded and to have lower generation probabilities than equally common non-associated chains. In vitro tests confirmed that a few of the cytomegalovirus-associated TCR beta chains recognize cytomegalovirus antigens. Roughly uniform sequencing depth across donors was assumed in presence/absence analyses, although this assumption may not hold. While some public TCRs were present in many individuals, most TCR sequences turned up only very rarely across donors.

The library was generated by the immunoSEQ multiplex PCR assay. For the multiplex PCR, a mixture combining 60 forward primers for TCR Vbeta segments and 13 reverse primers for TCR Jbeta segments was used. Amplification of the CDR3 region of rearranged TCR beta genes was performed with a multiplex PCR assay on genomic DNA. The amplified TCR beta libraries were sequenced on the Illumina HiSeq System as 87-base-pair reads. On the study's bioinformatics: A later analysis counted about 80 million unique TCR beta chains across the 700 or so repertoires, and 10 million to 12 million of these chains were shared by at least two donors. Raw reads were error-corrected and collapsed into unique sequences with a nearest-neighbor algorithm that merged closely related sequences to remove PCR and sequencing errors. V, D and J gene segments were assigned by aligning CDR3 sequences to IMGT reference sequences. For a sequence to be retained, a match of at least six nucleotides was required to both a V gene segment and a J gene segment. A rearrangement counted as productive if the CDR3 had no stop codons and remained in frame with V and J, and every other rearrangement counted as non-productive. Following IMGT convention, CDR3 was defined as the stretch from the second conserved V-encoded cysteine up to the conserved J-encoded phenylalanine. Sequences without an unambiguous match to a single V gene segment were excluded from the earlier analysis of several hundred of the donors. In an earlier analysis of about 590 of the donors, a V segment was called functional when productive rearrangements were above 56.7%, and segregating when the standard deviation between donors exceeded 5%. A statistical classification framework was built to diagnose cytomegalovirus status from the catalog of TCR beta chain sequences. V and J gene assignment, in a later analysis, came from comparing TCR nucleotide sequences with IMGT/GENE-DB human TR gene sequences. A later analysis assigned CDR3 sequences and most-parsimonious VDJ recombination scenarios with the TCRdist pipeline. A later analysis defined each TCR beta chain by its CDR3 amino acid sequence plus V-gene family, and excluded reads lacking a unique V-gene family. As a way to deal with suspected cross-contamination and a sequencing artifact, a later analysis dropped more than 500 nucleotide sequences that were highly shared and had low generation probability. A later analysis calculated a clonal expansion index for each public chain from normalized within-repertoire ranks of inferred template counts. In a later analysis, generation probabilities were computed using a VDJ recombination model fitted to out-of-frame rearrangements, and the results were checked against IGoR. In a later analysis, hypergeometric tests were used to score TCR-TCR, TCR-HLA and TCR-CMV co-occurrence, with a repertoire-size bias correction applied to TCR pairs. To estimate false discovery rates, a later analysis permuted the HLA or CMV assignments 20 times. In a later analysis, co-occurring TCRs were grouped with DBSCAN, and TCRdist sequence similarity was added when clustering was performed within HLA-allele-positive subsets. Repertoires with fewer than 30,000 or more than 120,000 public chains, plus five repertoires with anomalous nucleotide sharing, were excluded from co-occurrence clustering. In its TCRdb copy, this immuneACCESS table keeps in-frame sequences only and misses some clones. Where compared with another copy, unresolved V genes explain less than half of these, and the others have no known cause. That table furnishes V, J and clone size, whereas the DNA furnished D and trimming. Across this sample there are some 120,000 clones, with 81% seen only once. Less than 2.5% of the sample is taken by the ten largest.

This receptor chain uses TRBV19 and TRBJ1-1, with 8 junctional bases fitting TRBD1. The sequence was collected from a woman aged 40 to 50 in good health and CMV-seronegative. Specimen: PBMCs. The sequenced DNA is TGTGCCAGTAGTATGAGACAGGGGCTCGCCATGAACACTGAAGCTTTCTTT. Its protein reads: CASSMRQGLAMNTEAFF.